These 26 T cell receptor beta chains originate from one sample sequenced in a study of type 1 regulatory T cells. TCRdb recomputed calls from the reads with MiXCR, one row per CDR3 protein. The data contain around 88,000 distinct CDR3 sequences, 25% to 40% of them singletons. The specimen sequenced was CD4+ T cells, either the whole sample or a sorted fraction (not recorded which). All receptors come from a human donor in good health.

This sequence joins TRBV12-3 or TRBV12-4 and TRBJ1-1, with D possibly TRBD1 on 6 matching bases. The germline V and J ends were trimmed by 6 bases and 2 bases, with 13 bases remaining between them. This CDR3 contains 14 residues. CDR3 DNA: TGTGCCAGCAGCTCACGGACAGAAAACACTGAAGCTTTCTTT. This gives the protein CASSSRTENTEAFF.

The chain joins TRBV19 to TRBJ2-1; 9 bases line up with TRBD2. Germline lookup yields CDR1 LNHDA and CDR2 SQIVND (reference sequence). The CDR3 is made up of 15 amino acids. Trimming at V came to 7 bases and at J to 0 bases, leaving 4 bases not matched to a gene. The CDR3 coding sequence is TGTGCCAGTACTAGCGGGATCCTCTCCTACAATGAGCAGTTCTTC. Its protein is CASTSGILSYNEQFF.

The chain joins TRBV5-1 to TRBJ2-2; 10 bases fit TRBD2. Germline assignment: CDR1 SGHRS and CDR2 YFSETQ. V gave up 3 bases and J gave up 6 bases; unmatched junction bases: 2. This CDR3 comprises 14 residues. This CDR3 reads CASSSSGRAGELFF. The CDR3 coding sequence is TGCGCCAGCAGCTCGAGCGGGAGGGCCGGGGAGCTGTTTTTT.

The CDR3 loop reads CASSEYRTGVEKLFF. The DNA for the CDR3 is TGTGCCAGCAGTGAATATCGGACAGGAGTTGAAAAACTGTTTTTT. The chain links TRBV25-1 to TRBJ1-4, with 7 bases aligning to TRBD1. This CDR3 region has 15 residues. Germline loops: CDR1 MGHDK, CDR2 SYGVNS. Trimming removed 0 bases from V and 7 bases from J; junction bases left unmatched: 5.

This clonotype turned up a few times. This chain uses TRBV5-1 with TRBJ2-1; perhaps TRBD2 as D (6 bases). CDR1 and CDR2 (germline): SGHRS, YFSETQ. Deletions cut 4 bases from V and 8 bases from J, with 13 bases between. The CDR3 is made up of 13 amino acids. The CDR3 DNA reads as TGCGCCAGCAGCCGGGGCGGGATCGATGAGCAGTTCTTC. Its protein product is CASSRGGIDEQFF.

The J gene is TRBJ1-4, the V gene TRBV25-1; TRBD1 is a possible D gene (5 bases). The V gene lost 6 bases and the J gene lost 0 bases, with 8 bases spanning the gap. From germline, CDR1 is MGHDK and CDR2 SYGVNS. CDR3 length: 14 residues. CDR3 DNA: TGTGCCAGCAGGGACACCGCAACTAATGAAAAACTGTTTTTT. It translates to CASRDTATNEKLFF.

This clonotype turned up a few times. A read error may produce the germline difference seen at one junction end. Here the CDR3 DNA reads TGTGCCACAGGACAGGGAACGGCCAAAAACGTTCAGTACTTC. It is translated as CATGQGTAKNVQYF. The rearrangement uses TRBV19 and TRBJ2-4, with 8 bases identical to TRBD1. CDR1 LNHDA and CDR2 SQIVND come from the germline V gene (reference sequence). There are 14 residues in the CDR3.

As for this clonotype: A read error may be the cause here, since a much bigger clone is one base away. This rearrangement joins TRBV4-1 to TRBJ1-4, with D uncertain. The CDR3 runs to 19 residues. CDR1 and CDR2 from the germline V gene are MGHRA and YSYEKL. The V end lost 0 bases, the J end lost 4 bases, and 21 bases lay between the germline ends. Written as DNA, the CDR3 is TGCGCCAGCAGCCAAGACGGATTAAGGGCCGGCGTTGGTAATGAAAAACTGTTTTTT. This codes for CASSQDGLRAGVGNEKLFF.

This clonotype was found a few times. The CDR3 nucleotides read TGCGCCAGCAGCGATCCACAGGGGCCCCAGGGGACCCAGTACTTC. Amino acids: CASSDPQGPQGTQYF. This chain joins TRBV5-1 and TRBJ2-5; TRBD1 aligns across 7 bases. Trimming removed 4 bases from V and 7 bases from J; junction bases left unmatched: 13. This CDR3 has 15 residues. Germline V gives CDR1 SGHRS, CDR2 YFSETQ.

This clonotype was seen only a few times. The chain joins TRBV6-1 to TRBJ2-7; D remains ambiguous. Germline V gene lookup returns CDR1 MNHNS and CDR2 SASEGT. The CDR3 has 14 amino acids. V shed 3 bases and J shed 0 bases, with 9 bases lying between them. The CDR3 reads CASSDVGLSYEQYF. CDR3 nucleotides: TGTGCCAGCAGTGATGTCGGTCTCTCCTACGAGCAGTACTTC.

This clonotype was found a few times. J is TRBJ2-1 and V is TRBV4-3; D might be TRBD2 (5 bases). The germline V and J ends were trimmed by 1 base and 8 bases, with 12 bases remaining between them. Germline V CDR1 and CDR2: LGHNA, YSLEER. This CDR3 is built from 14 residues. CDR3 DNA sequence: TGCGCCAGCAGCCAAGTTCCCTCCGGGGATGAGCAGTTCTTC. Its protein product is CASSQVPSGDEQFF.

This clonotype was counted a few times. This rearrangement joins TRBV7-9 to TRBJ2-4; the D is unclear. The CDR3 loop spans 13 amino acids. V lost 1 base, J lost 7 bases, and 8 bases lay in between. The germline V gene encodes CDR1 SEHNR and CDR2 FQNEAQ (reference sequence). CDR3 nucleotides: TGTGCCAGCAGCTTAGGCTCCCTGAACATTCAGTACTTC. Protein: CASSLGSLNIQYF.

The chain has TRBV6-2 or TRBV6-3 and TRBJ2-1; no clear D gene. This CDR3 has 15 amino acids. Germline values: CDR1 MNHEY, CDR2 SVGEGT. V lost 2 bases to trimming and J lost 6 bases, with 14 bases between them. CDR3 loop: CASSYVGLKGNEQFF. The CDR3, as DNA: TGTGCCAGCAGTTACGTTGGGCTGAAGGGCAATGAGCAGTTCTTC.

This clonotype was seen many times. The chain is built from TRBV7-8 and TRBJ2-3; 10 bases are shared with TRBD2. Germline V gene sequence: CDR1 SGHVS, CDR2 FQNEAQ. V lost 5 bases, J lost 7 bases, and 12 bases stayed unmatched. The length of the CDR3 is 16 residues. The CDR3 coding sequence is TGTGCCAGCAGCCCCCTTAGCGGGAGGTCCCCATATACGCAGTATTTT. Protein sequence: CASSPLSGRSPYTQYF.

Ten or more counts support this clonotype. The chain links TRBV11-2 to TRBJ2-1; tentative D call: TRBD2 (6 bases). The CDR3 extends over 15 amino acids. V was trimmed by 5 bases and J by 7 bases, leaving 18 bases between them. Germline V lookup: CDR1 SGHAT, CDR2 FQNNGV. The CDR3 here is CASSLGSLLTNEQFF. In DNA form, the CDR3 reads TGTGCCAGCAGCCTCGGGAGCCTCCTTACAAATGAGCAGTTCTTC.

Only a few counts were recorded for this clonotype. The V gene is TRBV5-4, the J gene TRBJ2-2, with D perhaps matching TRBD1 (6 bases). This CDR3 is 14 amino acids long. Germline CDR1 SGHNT, CDR2 YYREEE (reference sequence). V was pared by 0 bases and J by 8 bases, with 11 bases between. The CDR3 DNA is TGTGCCAGCAGCTTGGCCCGGACAGATGGGGAGCTGTTTTTT. This translates into CASSLARTDGELFF.

This clonotype has more than one count but fewer than ten. The chain links TRBV28 to TRBJ2-3; weak D call: TRBD1 (6 bases). The V and J ends lost 4 bases and 6 bases respectively, with 11 bases between them. The CDR3 runs 13 residues. Per the germline V gene, CDR1 is MDHEN and CDR2 is SYDVKM. The CDR3 loop reads CASSSNRVDTQYF. CDR3 coding DNA: TGTGCCAGCAGTTCAAACAGGGTGGATACGCAGTATTTT. Filled out from reference TRBV28 and TRBJ2-3, the complete variable domain reads DVKVTQSSRYLVKRTGEKVFLECVQDMDHENMFWYRQDPGLGLRLIYFSYDVKMKEKGDIPEGYSVSREKKERFSLILESASTNQTSMYLCASSSNRVDTQYFGPGTRLTVL.

As concerns this clonotype: A read error may be the cause here, since a much bigger clone is one base away. V and J are TRBV12-3 or TRBV12-4 and TRBJ2-5; 15 bases match TRBD2. The CDR3 sequence is 22 residues long. J lost 5 bases, V lost 7 bases, and 26 bases had no gene match. In nucleotides, the CDR3 is TGTGCCAGCACCTCAAGGGGGGGGTTCCAGGGACTAGCGGGAGGCGCTTTGGAGACCCAGTACTTC. Translation: CASTSRGGFQGLAGGALETQYF.

The rearrangement uses TRBV5-5 and TRBJ2-2, with no clear D. CDR3 size: 12 residues. Germline-derived CDR1 and CDR2 are SGHKS and YYEKEE (reference sequence). V gave up 7 bases and J gave up 4 bases, with 8 bases separating them. This CDR3 is CASGLGTGELFF. DNA for the CDR3: TGTGCCAGCGGGCTGGGCACCGGGGAGCTGTTTTTT.

This clonotype was counted between two and nine times. The chain combines TRBV20-1 with TRBJ1-6; possible D gene TRBD1, 5 bases. V was clipped by 3 bases and J by 10 bases, with 13 bases between them. This CDR3 is built from 13 residues. Per germline, CDR1 DFQATT and CDR2 SNEGSKA (reference sequence). The CDR3: CSASDGGNSPLHF. The CDR3 region has the DNA TGCAGTGCTAGCGACGGGGGGAACTCACCCCTCCACTTT.

This clonotype has a handful of counts. The CDR3 nucleotides are TGCGCCAGCAGCCCGACGAAGGGGGGAGAGACCCAGTACTTC. Translating gives CASSPTKGGETQYF. The V gene is TRBV5-1, the J gene TRBJ2-5, with D perhaps given as TRBD1 or TRBD2 (6 bases each). The ends were cut back, 4 bases at V and 4 bases at J, with 14 bases in the middle. CDR1 is SGHRS and CDR2 is YFSETQ in the germline V gene. This CDR3 has 14 residues.

This clonotype was picked up a small number of times. The genes are TRBV5-1 and TRBJ2-5, with a possible D match to TRBD2 (6 bases). V dropped 0 bases and J dropped 7 bases, with 10 bases sitting between them. Germline V gives CDR1 SGHRS, CDR2 YFSETQ. CDR3 length: 13 residues. The chain's CDR3 is CASSLVGGGTQYF. CDR3 nucleotide sequence: TGCGCCAGCAGCTTGGTCGGGGGAGGGACCCAGTACTTC.

This clonotype was seen a few times. This chain joins TRBV5-5 and TRBJ1-5; D is unclear. Trimming took 0 bases from V and 4 from J, leaving 11 bases between them. Germline V lookup: CDR1 SGHKS, CDR2 YYEKEE (reference sequence). CDR3 length: 15 residues. The CDR3 region has the DNA TGTGCCAGCAGCTTGGGGATAAGACTAAATCAGCCCCAGCATTTT. It is translated as CASSLGIRLNQPQHF. Combining the CDR3 with reference TRBV5-5 and TRBJ1-5 gives the whole variable domain DAGVTQSPTHLIKTRGQQVTLRCSPISGHKSVSWYQQVLGQGPQFIFQYYEKEERGRGNFPDRFSARQFPNYSSELNVNALLLGDSALYLCASSLGIRLNQPQHFGDGTRLSIL.

J is TRBJ2-7 and V is TRBV12-3 or TRBV12-4, with 7 bases fitting TRBD1. The J segment lost 2 bases and the V segment lost 6 bases, leaving 10 bases of the junction unmatched. The length of the CDR3 is 15 residues. The CDR3 region is CASRQTGVDPYEQYF. CDR3 nucleotide sequence: TGTGCCAGCAGACAAACAGGGGTGGACCCCTACGAGCAGTACTTC.

This clonotype has more than one count but fewer than ten. This rearrangement joins TRBV7-3 to TRBJ2-5; no clear D. The CDR3 totals 13 residues. V lost 2 bases and J lost 5, with 9 bases in between. Germline assignment: CDR1 SGHTA and CDR2 FQGTGA. The CDR3 nucleotides are TGTGCCAGCAGCTTAGGGCTAGGGGAGACCCAGTACTTC. Amino acids: CASSLGLGETQYF.

This clonotype was counted ten times or more. The chain recombines TRBV6-6 with TRBJ2-5; D unclear. This CDR3 has 10 residues. Germline CDR1 and CDR2: MNHNY and SVGAGI (reference sequence). The ends were cut back, 7 bases at V and 5 bases at J, with 5 bases in the middle. This CDR3 is CASMRETQYF. DNA for the CDR3: TGTGCCAGCATGCGGGAGACCCAGTACTTC.